This T cell receptor beta chain emerged from a study of PD-1 blockade in classical Hodgkin lymphoma. As regards this clone: Its antigen is unidentified.

CDR3 length: 13 amino acids. Germline assignment: CDR1 LNHDA and CDR2 SQIVND (reference sequence). V was clipped by 3 bases and J by 6 bases, with 11 bases between them. Stated time point: cycle 4 day 1 (C4D1), after less than 7 weeks of nivolumab. Each patient experienced a relapse that followed autologous stem cell transplantation, and brentuximab vedotin exposure varied. TCRdb keeps only in-frame clones here, not all; method: immunoSEQ multiplex PCR. This sample carries some 45,000 clones, around 80% of them seen once, and the ten largest clones take around a third. Study-wide results and caveats: The drivers behind the repertoire differences, possibly disease activity or prior therapy, remain undefined. Significant TCR diversity gains by C4D1 occurred in CD4+ but not CD8+ cells.

The TCR was taken from a human donor with classical Hodgkin lymphoma. The V gene is TRBV19, the J gene TRBJ1-1; no definite D call. Sequenced here: peripheral blood mononuclear cells (PBMCs), sampled before the fourth cycle of nivolumab. Here the CDR3 reads CASSIEGFSEAFF. CDR3 DNA: TGTGCCAGTAGTATCGAGGGTTTCTCTGAAGCTTTCTTT.